The clone carrying this T cell receptor (beta chain) came up a few times. The V gene end was trimmed by 3 bases and the J gene end by 4 bases; junction bases not matched to a gene: 3. The CDR3 contains 14 residues. Germline V lookup: CDR1 KGHSH, CDR2 LQKENI. The patients chosen for sequencing had shown expansion of CD8+CD57+ cells (detected by flow cytometry). This specimen belongs to a study of CD8+CD57+ T cells in acquired aplastic anemia. TCR beta VDJ and CDR3 profiling used genomic DNA as template. TCRdb independently ran MiXCR on the reads; one entry per CDR3 protein. The data show some 160,000 distinct CDR3 sequences, about 45% seen once.

V is TRBV18 and J is TRBJ1-5; 7 nucleotides match TRBD1. The receptor comes from a human donor with aplastic anemia. Sample: sorted CD4+, CD8+, or CD8+CD57+ T cells (not recorded which) from PBMCs. The CDR3 region is CASSPLDRNQPQHF. In DNA form, the CDR3 reads TGTGCCAGCTCACCCCTGGACAGGAATCAGCCCCAGCATTTT.